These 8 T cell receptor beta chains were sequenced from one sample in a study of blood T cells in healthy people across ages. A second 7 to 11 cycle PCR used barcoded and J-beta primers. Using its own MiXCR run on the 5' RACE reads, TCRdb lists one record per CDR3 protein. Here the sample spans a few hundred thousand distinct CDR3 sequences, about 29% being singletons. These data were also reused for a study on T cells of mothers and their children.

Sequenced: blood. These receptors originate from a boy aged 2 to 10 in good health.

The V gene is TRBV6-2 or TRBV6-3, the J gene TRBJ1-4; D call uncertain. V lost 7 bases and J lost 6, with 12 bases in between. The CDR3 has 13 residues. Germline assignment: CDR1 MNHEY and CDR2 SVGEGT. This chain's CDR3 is CASTNGLDEKLFF. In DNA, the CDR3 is TGTGCCAGCACCAATGGATTGGATGAAAAACTGTTTTTT.

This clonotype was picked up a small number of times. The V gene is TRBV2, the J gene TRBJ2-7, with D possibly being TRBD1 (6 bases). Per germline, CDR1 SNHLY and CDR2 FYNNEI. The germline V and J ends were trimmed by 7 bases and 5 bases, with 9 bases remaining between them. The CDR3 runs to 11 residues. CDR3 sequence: CASTRGNEQYF. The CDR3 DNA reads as TGTGCCAGCACTAGGGGGAACGAGCAGTACTTC.

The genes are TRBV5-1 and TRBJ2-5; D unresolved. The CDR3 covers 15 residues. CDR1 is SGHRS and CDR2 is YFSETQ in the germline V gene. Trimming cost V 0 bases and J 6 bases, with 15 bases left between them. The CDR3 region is CASSLEGVGPKTQYF. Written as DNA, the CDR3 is TGCGCCAGCAGCTTGGAGGGCGTCGGTCCGAAGACCCAGTACTTC.

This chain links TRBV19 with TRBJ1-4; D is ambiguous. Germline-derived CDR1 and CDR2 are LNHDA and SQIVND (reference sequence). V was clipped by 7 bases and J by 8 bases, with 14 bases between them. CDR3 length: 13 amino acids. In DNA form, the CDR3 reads TGTGCCAGTAACCCCGGGAGTGGGGAAAAACTGTTTTTT. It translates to CASNPGSGEKLFF.

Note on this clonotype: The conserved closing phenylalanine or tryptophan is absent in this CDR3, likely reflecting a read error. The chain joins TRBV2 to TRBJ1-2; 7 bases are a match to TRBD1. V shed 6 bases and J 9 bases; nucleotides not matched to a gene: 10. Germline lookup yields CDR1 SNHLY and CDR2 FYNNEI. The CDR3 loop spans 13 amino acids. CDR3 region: CASRDGQVPRYTL. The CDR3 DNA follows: TGTGCCAGCAGGGACGGACAGGTCCCTCGCTACACCCTC.

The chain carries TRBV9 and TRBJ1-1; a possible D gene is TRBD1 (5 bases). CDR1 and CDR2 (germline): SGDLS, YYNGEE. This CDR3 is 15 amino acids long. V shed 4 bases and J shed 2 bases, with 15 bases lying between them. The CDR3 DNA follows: TGTGCCAGCAGCCTTGGGTTAGGGGTAAACACTGAAGCTTTCTTT. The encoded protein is CASSLGLGVNTEAFF.

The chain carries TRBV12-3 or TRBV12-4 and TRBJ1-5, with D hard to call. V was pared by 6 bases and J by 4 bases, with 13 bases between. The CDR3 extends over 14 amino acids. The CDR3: CASSALSENQPQHF. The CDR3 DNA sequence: TGTGCCAGCAGCGCGCTATCCGAAAATCAGCCCCAGCATTTT.

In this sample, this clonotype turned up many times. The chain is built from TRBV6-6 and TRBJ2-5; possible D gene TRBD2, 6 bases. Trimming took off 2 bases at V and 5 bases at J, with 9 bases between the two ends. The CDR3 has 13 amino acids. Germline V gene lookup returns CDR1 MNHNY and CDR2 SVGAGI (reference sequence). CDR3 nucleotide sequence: TGTGCCAGCAGTTACCGGGGGAGGGAGACCCAGTACTTC. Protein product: CASSYRGRETQYF.